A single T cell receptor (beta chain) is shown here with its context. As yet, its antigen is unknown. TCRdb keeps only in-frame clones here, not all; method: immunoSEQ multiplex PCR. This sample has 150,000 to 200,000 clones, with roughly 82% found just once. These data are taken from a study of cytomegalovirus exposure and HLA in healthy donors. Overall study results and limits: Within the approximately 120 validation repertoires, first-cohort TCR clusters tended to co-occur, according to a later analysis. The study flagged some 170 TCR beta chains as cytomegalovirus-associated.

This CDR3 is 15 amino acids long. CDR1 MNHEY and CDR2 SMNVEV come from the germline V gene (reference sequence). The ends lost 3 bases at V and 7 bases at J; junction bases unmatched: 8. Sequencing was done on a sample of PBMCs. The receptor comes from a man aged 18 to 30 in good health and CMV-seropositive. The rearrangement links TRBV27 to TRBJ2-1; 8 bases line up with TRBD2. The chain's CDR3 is CASSFPRAGDNEQFF. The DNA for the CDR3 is TGTGCCAGCAGTTTCCCCCGAGCGGGAGATAATGAGCAGTTCTTC.